This TCR beta chain was recorded in a study of breast tumors, draining lymph nodes, adjacent tissues. Study-wide results and caveats: Tumor repertoires ranked between lymph nodes and nontumor tissue in diversity, with V and J gene preferences. The lymph node origin of tumor T cells was framed as consistent with a hypothesis, not demonstrated.

The germline V gene has CDR1 MNHNY and CDR2 SVGAGI (reference sequence). This CDR3 contains 16 residues. Notes on this clonotype: Its antigen is as yet unknown. One junction end disagrees with the germline gene, perhaps due to a read error.

The lymph nodes were axillary draining lymph nodes from breast cancer patients. TCRdb recomputed calls from the multiplex PCR reads with MiXCR, one row per CDR3 protein. The sample lists about 150,000 distinct CDR3 sequences; approximately 32% were seen once. This clonotype was sampled from a female donor with breast cancer. Some clones in this sample may be carry-over from other donors' samples. The V and J genes are TRBV6-6 and TRBJ1-2; 7 bases map to TRBD1. The source material was axillary lymph node tissue. In DNA form, the CDR3 reads TGTGCCAGCAGTCACTCTGGGACAGATTATGTTTTTGGCTACACCTTC. It translates to CASSHSGTDYVFGYTF.